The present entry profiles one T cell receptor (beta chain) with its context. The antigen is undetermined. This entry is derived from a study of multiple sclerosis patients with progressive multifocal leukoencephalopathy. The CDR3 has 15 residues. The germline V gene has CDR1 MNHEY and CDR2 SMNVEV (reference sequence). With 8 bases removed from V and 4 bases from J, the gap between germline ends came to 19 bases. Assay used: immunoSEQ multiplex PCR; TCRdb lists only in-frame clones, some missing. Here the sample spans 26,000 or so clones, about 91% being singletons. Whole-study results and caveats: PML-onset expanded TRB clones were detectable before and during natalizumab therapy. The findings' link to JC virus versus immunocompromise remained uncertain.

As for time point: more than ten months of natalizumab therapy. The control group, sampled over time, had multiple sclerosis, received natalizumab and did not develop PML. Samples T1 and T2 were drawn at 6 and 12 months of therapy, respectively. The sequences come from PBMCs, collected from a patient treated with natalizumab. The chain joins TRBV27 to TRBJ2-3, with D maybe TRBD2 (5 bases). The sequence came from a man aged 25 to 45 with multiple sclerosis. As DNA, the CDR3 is TGTGCCAGCCGAAACCCTCGGGGTGAGGCAGATACGCAGTATTTT. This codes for CASRNPRGEADTQYF.